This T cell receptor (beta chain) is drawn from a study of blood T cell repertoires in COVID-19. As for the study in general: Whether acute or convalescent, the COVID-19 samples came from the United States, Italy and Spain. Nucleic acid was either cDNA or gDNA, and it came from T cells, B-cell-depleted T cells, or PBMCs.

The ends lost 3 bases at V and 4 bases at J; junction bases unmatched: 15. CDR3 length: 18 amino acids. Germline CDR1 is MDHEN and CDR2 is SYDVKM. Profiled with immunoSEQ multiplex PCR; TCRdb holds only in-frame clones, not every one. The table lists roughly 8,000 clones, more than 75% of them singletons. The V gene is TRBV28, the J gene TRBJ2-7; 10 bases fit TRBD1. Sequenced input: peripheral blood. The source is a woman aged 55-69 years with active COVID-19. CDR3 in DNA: TGTGCCAGCAGTTTTTTACCTTTGTGGGACAGGGGTAATTACGAGCAGTACTTC. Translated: CASSFLPLWDRGNYEQYF.